This note documents a single T cell receptor (beta chain) sequence. The antigen remains unidentified. cDNA serving as the sequencing template came from extracted, reverse transcribed RNA. The data were produced by immunoSEQ multiplex PCR, yet TCRdb's version contains in-frame clones alone and is incomplete. This table holds 10,000 to 15,000 clones, about 65% found once. The sample belongs to a study of CD8+ T cells in alopecia areata. Study details: Patients in the treated group were given tofacitinib by mouth, 5 to 10 mg twice a day. Scoring of severity for treated patients was based on percentage of affected scalp area.

Study-wide results and caveats: Significant decreases in scalp clonality and expanded CD8+ clones followed tofacitinib treatment. During tofacitinib treatment, many expanded lesional clones remained in scalp and blood.

Treatment denoted: oral pan-JAK inhibitor, 5-10 mg twice daily. Obtained from alopecia areata patients were lesional scalp punch biopsies along with peripheral blood. The sample was skin, taken at week 4, from a patient treated with tofacitinib. The sequence derives from a human donor with alopecia areata.

DNA for the CDR3: TGCGCCAGCAGTGAGTCAGGGGCGGGACGCATGAACACTGAAGCTTTCTTT. This sequence encodes CASSESGAGRMNTEAFF. The chain has TRBV10-2 and TRBJ1-1, with D possibly TRBD1 on 5 matching bases. The CDR3 sequence is 17 residues long. Trimming cost V 0 bases and J 0 bases, with 14 bases left between them. Per the germline V gene, CDR1 is WSHSY and CDR2 is SAAADI.